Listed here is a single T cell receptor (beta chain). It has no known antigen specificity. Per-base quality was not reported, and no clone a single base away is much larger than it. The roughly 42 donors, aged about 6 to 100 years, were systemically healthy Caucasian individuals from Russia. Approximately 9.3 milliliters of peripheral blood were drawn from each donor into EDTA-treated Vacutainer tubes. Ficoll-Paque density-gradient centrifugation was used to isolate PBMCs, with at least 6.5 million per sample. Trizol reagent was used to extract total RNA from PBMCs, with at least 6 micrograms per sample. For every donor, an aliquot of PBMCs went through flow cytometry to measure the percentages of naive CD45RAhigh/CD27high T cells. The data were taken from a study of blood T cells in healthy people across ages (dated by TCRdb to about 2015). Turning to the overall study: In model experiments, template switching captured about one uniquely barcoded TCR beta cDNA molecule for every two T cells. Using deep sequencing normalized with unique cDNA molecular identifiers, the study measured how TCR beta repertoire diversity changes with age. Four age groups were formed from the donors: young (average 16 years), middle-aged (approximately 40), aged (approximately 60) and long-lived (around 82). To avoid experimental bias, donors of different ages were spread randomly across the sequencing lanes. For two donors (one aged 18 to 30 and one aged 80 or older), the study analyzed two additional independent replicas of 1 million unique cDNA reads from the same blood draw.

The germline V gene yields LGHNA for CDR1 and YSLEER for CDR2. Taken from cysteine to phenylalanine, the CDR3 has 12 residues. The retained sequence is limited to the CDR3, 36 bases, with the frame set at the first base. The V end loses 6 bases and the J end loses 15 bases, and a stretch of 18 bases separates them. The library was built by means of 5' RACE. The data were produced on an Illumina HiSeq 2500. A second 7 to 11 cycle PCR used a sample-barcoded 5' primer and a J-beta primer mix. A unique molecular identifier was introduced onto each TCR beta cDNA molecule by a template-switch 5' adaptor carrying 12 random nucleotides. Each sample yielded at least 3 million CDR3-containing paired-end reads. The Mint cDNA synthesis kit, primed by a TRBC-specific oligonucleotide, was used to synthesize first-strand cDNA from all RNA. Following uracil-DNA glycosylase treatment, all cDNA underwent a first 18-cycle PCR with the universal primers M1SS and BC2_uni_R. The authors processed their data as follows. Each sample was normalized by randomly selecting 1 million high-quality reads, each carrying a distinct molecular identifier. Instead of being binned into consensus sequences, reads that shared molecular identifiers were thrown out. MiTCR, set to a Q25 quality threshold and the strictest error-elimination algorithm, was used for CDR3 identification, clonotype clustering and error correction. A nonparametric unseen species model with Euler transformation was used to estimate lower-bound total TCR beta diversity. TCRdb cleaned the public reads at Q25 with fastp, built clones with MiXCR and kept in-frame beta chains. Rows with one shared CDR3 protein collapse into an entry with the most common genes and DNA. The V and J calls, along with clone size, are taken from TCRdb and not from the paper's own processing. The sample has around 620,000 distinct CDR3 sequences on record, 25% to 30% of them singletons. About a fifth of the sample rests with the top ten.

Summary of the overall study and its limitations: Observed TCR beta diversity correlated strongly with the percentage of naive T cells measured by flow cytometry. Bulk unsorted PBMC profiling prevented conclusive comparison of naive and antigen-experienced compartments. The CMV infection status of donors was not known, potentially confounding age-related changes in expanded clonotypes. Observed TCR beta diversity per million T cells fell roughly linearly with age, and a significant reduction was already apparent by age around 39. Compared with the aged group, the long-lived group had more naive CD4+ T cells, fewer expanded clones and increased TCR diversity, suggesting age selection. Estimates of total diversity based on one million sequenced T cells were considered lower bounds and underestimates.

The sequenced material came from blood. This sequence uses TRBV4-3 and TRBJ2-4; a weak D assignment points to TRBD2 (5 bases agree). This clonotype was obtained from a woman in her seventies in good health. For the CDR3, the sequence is CASRSEGNTRYF. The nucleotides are TGCGCCAGCAGAAGTGAGGGAAACACTCGGTACTTC.